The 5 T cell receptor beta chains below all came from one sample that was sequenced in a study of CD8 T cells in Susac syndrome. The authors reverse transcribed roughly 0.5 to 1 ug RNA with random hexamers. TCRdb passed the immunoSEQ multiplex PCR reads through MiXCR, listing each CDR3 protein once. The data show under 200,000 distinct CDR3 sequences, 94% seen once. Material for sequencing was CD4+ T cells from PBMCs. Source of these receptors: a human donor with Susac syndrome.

CDR3 region: CASSQDEISGNTIYF. The CDR3 nucleotides read TGTGCCAGCAGCCAAGATGAGATCTCTGGAAACACCATATATTTT. The rearrangement joins TRBV4-2 to TRBJ1-3; D not resolved. There are 15 residues in the CDR3. With 0 bases removed from V and 0 bases from J, the gap between germline ends came to 6 bases. Germline V CDR1 and CDR2: LGHNA, YNFKEQ.

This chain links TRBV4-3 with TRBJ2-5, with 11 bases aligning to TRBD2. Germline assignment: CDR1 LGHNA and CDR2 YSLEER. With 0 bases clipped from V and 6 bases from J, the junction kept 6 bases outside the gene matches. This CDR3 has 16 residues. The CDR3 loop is CASSQDQGTSGKTQYF. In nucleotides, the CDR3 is TGCGCCAGCAGCCAAGATCAAGGGACTAGCGGAAAGACCCAGTACTTC.

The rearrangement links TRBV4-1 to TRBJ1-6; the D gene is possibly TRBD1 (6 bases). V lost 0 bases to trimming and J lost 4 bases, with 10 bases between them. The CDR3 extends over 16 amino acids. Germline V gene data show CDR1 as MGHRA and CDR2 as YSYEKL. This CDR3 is CASSQDRTDYNSPLHF. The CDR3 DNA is TGCGCCAGCAGCCAAGACCGGACAGATTATAATTCACCCCTCCACTTT.

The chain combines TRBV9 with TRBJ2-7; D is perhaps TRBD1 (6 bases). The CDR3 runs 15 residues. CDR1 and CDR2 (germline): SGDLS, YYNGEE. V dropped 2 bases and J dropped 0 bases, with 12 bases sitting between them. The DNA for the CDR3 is TGTGCCAGCAGCGTGGCTACAGGGTTCTCCTACGAGCAGTACTTC. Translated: CASSVATGFSYEQYF.

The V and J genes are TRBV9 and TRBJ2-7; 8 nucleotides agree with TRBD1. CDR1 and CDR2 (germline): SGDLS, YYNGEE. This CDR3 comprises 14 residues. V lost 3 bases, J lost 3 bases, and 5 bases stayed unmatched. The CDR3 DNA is TGTGCCAGCAGCGGAAGACAGGGGAGCTACGAGCAGTACTTC. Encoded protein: CASSGRQGSYEQYF. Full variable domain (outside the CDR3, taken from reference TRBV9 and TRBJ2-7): DSGVTQTPKHLITATGQRVTLRCSPRSGDLSVYWYQQSLDQGLQFLIQYYNGEERAKGNILERFSAQQFPDLHSELNLSSLELGDSALYFCASSGRQGSYEQYFGPGTRLTVT.